This is a list of T cell receptor beta chains from one sample in a study of shared clonotypes between healthy human individuals. Data came from immunoSEQ multiplex PCR; TCRdb stores just in-frame clones and leaves some out. Among about 2,100,000 clones, 85% to 95% were seen once, and the ten largest hold about 1.5%. The sample consisted of naive CD8+ T cells from PBMCs. Every receptor here comes from a man aged 18 to 30 in good health. Some clones in this sample may be carry-over from other donors' samples. Both conserved end residues are part of each CDR3. Fields, in order: J gene, D gene, clone size, V gene, CDR3 protein, CDR3 DNA. D genes are given only for firm matches. Clone size, where shown, is once, few, many, or a class for clones that have expanded.

j_gene: TRBJ2-1
d_gene: TRBD2
abundance: NA
v_gene: TRBV29-1
CDR3aa: CSVDLPLAGGPDEQFF
CDR3nt: TGCAGCGTTGATCTCCCACTAGCGGGAGGGCCAGATGAGCAGTTCTTC

j_gene: TRBJ1-3
d_gene: NA
abundance: NA
v_gene: TRBV7-9
CDR3aa: CASSLNGFSSGNTIYF
CDR3nt: TGTGCCAGCAGCTTAAACGGCTTTAGCTCTGGAAACACCATATATTTT

j_gene: TRBJ1-1
d_gene: NA
abundance: NA
v_gene: TRBV2
CDR3aa: CASSEQLGNTEAFF
CDR3nt: TGTGCCAGCAGTGAACAACTGGGGAACACTGAAGCTTTCTTT

j_gene: TRBJ2-3
d_gene: NA
abundance: NA
v_gene: TRBV11-3
CDR3aa: CASSQTFTSTDTQYF
CDR3nt: TGTGCCAGCAGCCAGACTTTTACTAGCACAGATACGCAGTATTTT

j_gene: TRBJ2-1
d_gene: TRBD2
abundance: once
v_gene: TRBV27
CDR3aa: CASSLSGLAGEVGDDEQFF
CDR3nt: TGTGCCAGCAGTTTATCCGGGCTAGCGGGAGAGGTCGGGGACGATGAGCAGTTCTTC

j_gene: TRBJ2-3
d_gene: NA
abundance: NA
v_gene: TRBV9
CDR3aa: CASSAPWTPDTQYF
CDR3nt: TGTGCCAGCAGCGCTCCTTGGACGCCAGATACGCAGTATTTT

j_gene: TRBJ1-1
d_gene: TRBD1
abundance: few
v_gene: TRBV5-1
CDR3aa: CASSPGQGSDTEAFF
CDR3nt: TGCGCCAGCAGCCCGGGACAGGGATCGGACACTGAAGCTTTCTTT

j_gene: TRBJ2-7
d_gene: TRBD1
abundance: NA
v_gene: TRBV27
CDR3aa: CASSLGGTVNEQYF
CDR3nt: TGTGCCAGCAGTTTAGGTGGGACAGTAAACGAGCAGTACTTC

j_gene: TRBJ1-2
d_gene: NA
abundance: NA
v_gene: TRBV28
CDR3aa: CASPFGTANYGYTF
CDR3nt: TGTGCCAGCCCTTTCGGGACGGCTAACTATGGCTACACCTTC

j_gene: TRBJ2-7
d_gene: TRBD2
abundance: NA
v_gene: TRBV6-1
CDR3aa: CASSEREGGIYEQYF
CDR3nt: TGTGCCAGCAGTGAACGGGAGGGAGGTATCTACGAGCAGTACTTC

j_gene: TRBJ2-7
d_gene: NA
abundance: NA
v_gene: TRBV27
CDR3aa: CASGLGQTYEQYF
CDR3nt: TGTGCCAGCGGATTAGGACAAACCTACGAGCAGTACTTC

j_gene: TRBJ1-1
d_gene: TRBD1
abundance: NA
v_gene: TRBV7-9
CDR3aa: CASSPRDRGVNTEAFF
CDR3nt: TGTGCCAGCAGCCCCCGGGACAGGGGGGTGAACACTGAAGCTTTCTTT

j_gene: TRBJ2-2
d_gene: NA
abundance: NA
v_gene: TRBV9
CDR3aa: CASSPHIGFLATGELFF
CDR3nt: TGTGCCAGCAGCCCCCACATCGGATTTCTGGCCACCGGGGAGCTGTTTTTT

j_gene: TRBJ1-1
d_gene: NA
abundance: few
v_gene: TRBV27
CDR3aa: CASSFGGLSTEAFF
CDR3nt: TGTGCCAGCAGTTTTGGTGGACTGAGCACTGAAGCTTTCTTT

j_gene: TRBJ2-7
d_gene: TRBD2
abundance: NA
v_gene: TRBV13
CDR3aa: CASSPGGRGGYGQYF
CDR3nt: TGTGCCAGCAGCCCCGGGGGTCGCGGGGGGTACGGGCAGTACTTC

j_gene: TRBJ2-7
d_gene: NA
abundance: NA
v_gene: TRBV5-1
CDR3aa: CASSDPPSAHYEQYF
CDR3nt: TGCGCCAGCAGCGACCCCCCGTCAGCCCACTACGAGCAGTACTTC

j_gene: TRBJ2-2
d_gene: NA
abundance: NA
v_gene: TRBV4-1
CDR3aa: CATGPVSGELFF
CDR3nt: TGCGCCACCGGCCCAGTGTCCGGGGAGCTGTTTTTT

j_gene: TRBJ1-1
d_gene: TRBD1
abundance: once
v_gene: TRBV15
CDR3aa: CATSPHRGPYTEAFF
CDR3nt: TGTGCCACCAGCCCGCACAGGGGGCCTTACACTGAAGCTTTCTTT

j_gene: TRBJ1-5
d_gene: TRBD1
abundance: NA
v_gene: TRBV2
CDR3aa: CASRLQGALQPQHF
CDR3nt: TGTGCCAGCAGGCTACAGGGGGCTCTTCAGCCCCAGCATTTT

j_gene: TRBJ1-5
d_gene: NA
abundance: NA
v_gene: TRBV28
CDR3aa: CASSFGHVSNQPQHF
CDR3nt: TGTGCCAGCAGTTTTGGACACGTTAGCAATCAGCCCCAGCATTTT

j_gene: TRBJ1-5
d_gene: NA
abundance: NA
v_gene: TRBV6-1
CDR3aa: CASTDRKQPQHF
CDR3nt: TGTGCCAGCACCGACAGAAAACAGCCCCAGCATTTT

j_gene: TRBJ1-4
d_gene: TRBD1
abundance: NA
v_gene: TRBV6-6
CDR3aa: CASRQTGTGEREKLFF
CDR3nt: TGTGCCAGCAGGCAGACCGGGACAGGGGAACGTGAAAAACTGTTTTTT

j_gene: TRBJ1-3
d_gene: NA
abundance: NA
v_gene: TRBV7-9
CDR3aa: CASSLLTPFVSGNTIYF
CDR3nt: TGTGCCAGCAGCCTCCTCACCCCTTTTGTCTCTGGAAACACCATATATTTT

j_gene: TRBJ2-2
d_gene: TRBD1
abundance: NA
v_gene: TRBV19
CDR3aa: CASTDRVPGELFF
CDR3nt: TGTGCCAGTACCGACAGGGTCCCCGGGGAGCTGTTTTTT

j_gene: TRBJ1-6
d_gene: NA
abundance: NA
v_gene: TRBV6-5
CDR3aa: CASSLAPGNSPLHF
CDR3nt: TGTGCCAGCAGCCTCGCACCGGGCAATTCACCCCTCCACTTT

j_gene: TRBJ2-3
d_gene: NA
abundance: NA
v_gene: TRBV13
CDR3aa: CASSLRGEVRPDTQYF
CDR3nt: TGTGCCAGCAGCTTAAGAGGGGAAGTCCGGCCAGATACGCAGTATTTT

j_gene: TRBJ2-5
d_gene: NA
abundance: once
v_gene: TRBV7-7
CDR3aa: CASSKRGQETQYF
CDR3nt: TGTGCCAGCAGCAAACGCGGCCAAGAGACCCAGTACTTC

j_gene: TRBJ2-5
d_gene: NA
abundance: NA
v_gene: TRBV1
CDR3aa: CTSSRGAHHLTWETQYF
CDR3nt: TGCACCAGCAGCCGGGGAGCCCACCATTTGACCTGGGAGACCCAGTACTTC

j_gene: TRBJ2-5
d_gene: TRBD1
abundance: NA
v_gene: TRBV25-1
CDR3aa: CASSPGWDSQETQYF
CDR3nt: TGTGCCAGCAGTCCCGGCTGGGACAGCCAAGAGACCCAGTACTTC

j_gene: TRBJ2-3
d_gene: TRBD1
abundance: NA
v_gene: TRBV27
CDR3aa: CASSRGQGPADTQYF
CDR3nt: TGTGCCAGCAGCCGTGGACAGGGTCCAGCAGATACGCAGTATTTT

j_gene: TRBJ2-3
d_gene: NA
abundance: NA
v_gene: TRBV6-1
CDR3aa: CASSEAGGTDTQYF
CDR3nt: TGTGCCAGCAGTGAAGCAGGGGGGACAGATACGCAGTATTTT

j_gene: TRBJ2-7
d_gene: TRBD1
abundance: NA
v_gene: TRBV2
CDR3aa: CAGSTGGSYEQYF
CDR3nt: TGTGCCGGATCGACAGGGGGCTCCTACGAGCAGTACTTC